This is a list of T cell receptor beta chains from one sample in a study of identical twins. Using its own MiXCR run on the 5' RACE reads, TCRdb lists one record per CDR3 protein. This sample yields around 200,000 distinct CDR3 sequences, of which 9.4% are seen a single time; 5% to 6.5% belongs to the top ten. Sequences were obtained from memory (CD45RO+) T cells sorted from blood. These receptors all come from a young woman in good health. The CDR3 runs from the conserved cysteine through the conserved F or W. D genes are given only for firm matches. Some rows mark clone size as missing; the rest say once, few, many or name a class of expanded clone.

>few|TRBV3-1|.|TRBJ2-7
CASSQGGGAVYEQYF
TGTGCCAGCAGCCAAGGGGGGGGGGCCGTATACGAGCAGTACTTC
>many|TRBV7-9|.|TRBJ1-4
CASSVDGLGLGEKLFF
TGTGCCAGCAGCGTCGACGGACTTGGTCTCGGTGAAAAACTGTTTTTT
>.|TRBV6-5|.|TRBJ1-5
CASSYSQGRQPQHF
TGTGCCAGCAGTTACAGTCAGGGGCGTCAGCCCCAGCATTTT
>.|TRBV20-1|.|TRBJ2-7
CSANTGTGSYEQYF
TGCAGTGCAAACACCGGGACTGGATCCTACGAGCAGTACTTC
>many|TRBV6-1|TRBD2|TRBJ2-1
CASSEEDGGAYNEQFF
TGTGCCAGCAGTGAAGAGGACGGGGGGGCCTACAATGAGCAGTTCTTC
>few|TRBV5-1|TRBD2|TRBJ2-1
CASSYPIAGVRDEQFF
TGCGCCAGCAGCTACCCAATAGCGGGAGTTAGGGATGAGCAGTTCTTC
>many|TRBV29-1|.|TRBJ1-1
CSVEPTNTEAFF
TGCAGCGTTGAGCCCACGAACACTGAAGCTTTCTTT
>few|TRBV20-1|.|TRBJ1-5
CSASGRDASRVQPQHF
TGCAGTGCTAGTGGCAGGGATGCTTCACGGGTTCAGCCCCAGCATTTT
>few|TRBV7-8|.|TRBJ2-4
CASSLGGQAKNIQYF
TGTGCCAGCAGCTTAGGGGGGCAAGCCAAAAACATTCAGTACTTC
>.|TRBV5-1|TRBD1|TRBJ1-4
CASSTGGQGANFNEKLFF
TGCGCCAGCAGCACCGGGGGACAGGGGGCCAACTTCAATGAAAAACTGTTTTTT
>.|TRBV5-5|TRBD1|TRBJ2-3
CASSVDRDHTQYF
TGTGCCAGCAGCGTCGACAGGGATCATACGCAGTATTTT
>few|TRBV11-2|.|TRBJ1-1
CASSLVQGGGTEAFF
TGTGCCAGCAGCTTAGTCCAGGGCGGGGGCACTGAAGCTTTCTTT
>.|TRBV7-2|.|TRBJ1-2
CASSPDGPRFYGYTF
TGTGCCAGCAGCCCCGATGGGCCGCGCTTTTATGGCTACACCTTC
>few|TRBV6-1|TRBD2|TRBJ2-1
CASSTRTSGNNEQFF
TGTGCCAGCAGTACCCGGACTAGCGGTAACAATGAGCAGTTCTTC
>.|TRBV20-1|.|TRBJ1-5
CSARDRPGAGPQHF
TGCAGTGCTAGAGACCGTCCAGGTGCCGGGCCCCAGCATTTT
>many|TRBV28|.|TRBJ2-7
CASSLTGSSSYEQYF
TGTGCCAGCAGTTTAACCGGGTCAAGCTCCTACGAGCAGTACTTC
>few|TRBV2|TRBD2|TRBJ2-1
CASLFLAGKYNEQFF
TGTGCCAGCCTATTCCTAGCGGGAAAATACAATGAGCAGTTCTTC
>few|TRBV5-1|.|TRBJ1-1
CASSLIRYAEAFF
TGCGCCAGCAGCTTGATCAGGTACGCTGAAGCTTTCTTT
>.|TRBV7-2|.|TRBJ2-3
CASSLSSSGADTQYF
TGTGCCAGCAGCTTATCCTCCAGTGGGGCAGATACGCAGTATTTT
>few|TRBV3-1|.|TRBJ1-1
CASSQGIRIEAFF
TGTGCCAGCAGCCAAGGGATTCGCATTGAAGCTTTCTTT
>few|TRBV7-8|.|TRBJ2-2
CASSFSAGRPGELFF
TGTGCCAGCAGCTTTTCGGCAGGGCGGCCCGGGGAGCTGTTTTTT
>few|TRBV9|TRBD2|TRBJ2-1
CASSSGTSANNEQFF
TGTGCCAGCAGCTCGGGGACTAGCGCGAACAATGAGCAGTTCTTC
>many|TRBV15|TRBD2|TRBJ2-3
CATSRGESGSWAYTQYF
TGTGCCACCAGCAGAGGAGAGAGCGGGAGTTGGGCCTATACGCAGTATTTT
>few|TRBV12-3/TRBV12-4|.|TRBJ1-2
CASTKWGAANYGYTF
TGTGCCAGCACCAAGTGGGGCGCCGCTAACTATGGCTACACCTTC
>many|TRBV29-1|.|TRBJ1-5
CSVGSQVNQPQHF
TGCAGCGTTGGATCGCAGGTCAATCAGCCCCAGCATTTT
>.|TRBV5-1|TRBD2|TRBJ2-2
CASSPWTSGGPTNTGELFF
TGCGCCAGCAGCCCTTGGACTAGCGGGGGGCCGACGAACACCGGGGAGCTGTTTTTT
>.|TRBV20-1|.|TRBJ1-2
CSARRENNYGYTF
TGCAGTGCTAGGAGGGAGAATAACTATGGCTACACCTTC
>many|TRBV3-2|.|TRBJ1-6
CASSGQGISPLHF
TGTGCCAGCAGTGGACAGGGCATTTCACCCCTCCACTTT